The 23 T cell receptor beta chains in this list originate from one sample, sequenced in a study of OX40 agonist ivuxolimab in advanced cancers. TCRdb's copy holds only in-frame clones and misses some; the assay was immunoSEQ multiplex PCR. The sample holds approximately 90,000 clones, 85% to 90% seen once. The source was CD4+ or CD8+ T cells sorted from blood, collected in a trial of the OX40 agonist ivuxolimab. These receptors were collected from an adult with an advanced solid tumor such as melanoma, head and neck, liver or kidney cancer.

The chain couples TRBV25-1 to TRBJ2-1; 7 bases are shared with TRBD2. The CDR3 loop spans 13 amino acids. Trimming took 6 bases from V and 1 from J; bases not matched to a gene: 0. Per germline, CDR1 MGHDK and CDR2 SYGVNS. The CDR3 sequence is CASRGGSYNEQFF. CDR3 DNA: TGTGCCAGCAGGGGGGGGTCCTACAATGAGCAGTTCTTC.

The genes are TRBV6-5 and TRBJ2-1, with TRBD1 as a possible D gene (5 bases). The V gene's germline CDR1 is MNHEY and CDR2 SVGAGI. Trimming stripped 7 bases from V and 10 bases from J, with 14 bases between. The length of the CDR3 is 12 residues. The DNA of the CDR3 is TGTGCCAGCATATCCTTTTGGGGCGAGCAGTTCTTC. It translates to CASISFWGEQFF.

The chain has TRBV5-4 and TRBJ2-3; 13 bases match TRBD2. Looked up from germline, CDR1 is SGHNT and CDR2 is YYREEE (reference sequence). V shed 4 bases and J 6 bases; nucleotides not matched to a gene: 8. There are 16 residues in the CDR3. In DNA, the CDR3 is TGTGCCAGCAGCGGGACTAGCGGGGACTTTGGGGATACGCAGTATTTT. The encoded protein is CASSGTSGDFGDTQYF.

This clone was seen once. The chain joins TRBV30 to TRBJ1-2; 10 bases fit TRBD1. Unmatched junction bases numbered 1, after V lost 1 base and J lost 2 bases. The CDR3 totals 14 residues. The germline CDR1 and CDR2 sequences are GTSNPN and SVGIG (reference sequence). The CDR3 bases are TGTGCCTGGAGTGCGGACAGGGGGAACTATGGCTACACCTTC. Protein product: CAWSADRGNYGYTF.

The chain couples TRBV19 to TRBJ2-1; a weak D match, TRBD2 (5 bases). V lost 7 bases and J 4 bases, leaving 11 bases between the germline ends. The CDR3 loop spans 13 amino acids. Germline V gives CDR1 LNHDA, CDR2 SQIVND (reference sequence). The CDR3 spells CASTARDYNEQFF. CDR3 bases: TGTGCCAGTACAGCCCGGGATTACAATGAGCAGTTCTTC.

The chain carries TRBV30 and TRBJ1-2, with D hard to call. The CDR3 is 11 residues long. Germline CDR1 is GTSNPN and CDR2 is SVGIG (reference sequence). Trimming took 0 bases from V and 5 from J, leaving 4 bases between them. CDR3 sequence (DNA): TGTGCCTGGAGTGTGGGGTATGGCTACACCTTC. It is translated as CAWSVGYGYTF.

The chain carries TRBV29-1 and TRBJ2-1; the D gene is possibly TRBD2 (5 bases). In germline, CDR1 is SQVTM, CDR2 ANQGSEA. This CDR3 comprises 12 residues. The ends were cut back, 2 bases at V and 8 bases at J, with 10 bases in the middle. The CDR3 coding sequence is TGCAGCGTTGAACCCGGGGTCCATGAGCAGTTCTTC. This sequence encodes CSVEPGVHEQFF.

This chain connects TRBV15 to TRBJ2-7; possible D gene TRBD1, 6 bases. This CDR3 comprises 13 residues. Germline V lookup: CDR1 LNHNV, CDR2 YYDKDF (reference sequence). Trimming took off 3 bases at V and 6 bases at J, with 12 bases between the two ends. In DNA, the CDR3 is TGTGCCACCAGCAGGTCACAGGGCAGCGAGCAGTACTTC. Its protein is CATSRSQGSEQYF.

CDR3 nucleotides: TGTGCCAGCAGCGTGTCTGCGGGAGGGCCATGGGATACGCAGTATTTT. As protein: CASSVSAGGPWDTQYF. This chain connects TRBV9 to TRBJ2-3; TRBD2 agrees at 9 bases. From germline, CDR1 is SGDLS and CDR2 YYNGEE. The CDR3 covers 16 residues. Trimming removed 2 bases from V and 6 bases from J; junction bases left unmatched: 10. Full variable domain (outside the CDR3, taken from reference TRBV9 and TRBJ2-3): DSGVTQTPKHLITATGQRVTLRCSPRSGDLSVYWYQQSLDQGLQFLIQYYNGEERAKGNILERFSAQQFPDLHSELNLSSLELGDSALYFCASSVSAGGPWDTQYFGPGTRLTVL.

The chain joins TRBV6-1 to TRBJ1-5; no firm D call. Trimming took 2 bases from V and 5 from J, leaving 7 bases between them. From germline, CDR1 is MNHNS and CDR2 SASEGT. This CDR3 contains 13 residues. DNA for the CDR3: TGTGCCAGCAGTGAACAGAACGATCAGCCCCAGCATTTT. This encodes CASSEQNDQPQHF.

The J gene is TRBJ1-6, the V gene TRBV5-4; tentative D call: TRBD1 (5 bases). The CDR3 runs to 14 residues. In germline, CDR1 is SGHNT, CDR2 YYREEE (reference sequence). Trimming removed 0 bases at V and 8 bases at J, with 9 bases between. CDR3: CASSLVQVDSPLHF. The CDR3 DNA sequence: TGTGCCAGCAGCTTGGTACAGGTAGATTCACCCCTCCACTTT. Using reference TRBV5-4 and TRBJ1-6 for the parts outside the CDR3, the full variable domain is ETGVTQSPTHLIKTRGQQVTLRCSSQSGHNTVSWYQQALGQGPQFIFQYYREEENGRGNFPPRFSGLQFPNYSSELNVNALELDDSALYLCASSLVQVDSPLHFGNGTRLTVT.

V and J are TRBV5-4 and TRBJ1-4, with D unclear. With 3 bases removed from V and 0 bases from J, the gap between germline ends came to 6 bases. The germline gives CDR1 SGHNT, CDR2 YYREEE (reference sequence). The CDR3 sequence is 14 residues long. The CDR3 DNA is TGTGCCAGCAGCTCGTCCCCAACTAATGAAAAACTGTTTTTT. It codes for CASSSSPTNEKLFF. Complete variable domain (other parts from reference TRBV5-4 and TRBJ1-4): ETGVTQSPTHLIKTRGQQVTLRCSSQSGHNTVSWYQQALGQGPQFIFQYYREEENGRGNFPPRFSGLQFPNYSSELNVNALELDDSALYLCASSSSPTNEKLFFGSGTQLSVL.

The V and J genes are TRBV7-2 and TRBJ1-1; D is unresolved. Trimming took 4 bases from V and 5 from J, leaving 14 bases between them. The CDR3 is made up of 14 amino acids. The germline CDR1 and CDR2 sequences are SGHTA and FQGNSA. The CDR3 loop reads CASSSRAGRTEAFF. CDR3 DNA: TGTGCCAGCAGCTCCCGGGCCGGGCGGACTGAAGCTTTCTTT.

This chain connects TRBV7-6 to TRBJ2-2; maybe TRBD1 (6 bases). The V gene's germline CDR1 is SGHVS and CDR2 FNYEAQ. This CDR3 is 15 amino acids long. V dropped 0 bases and J dropped 5 bases, with 10 bases sitting between them. The CDR3 spells CASSLADRLTGELFF. The CDR3 DNA reads as TGTGCCAGCAGCTTAGCGGACAGACTAACCGGGGAGCTGTTTTTT. Filled out from reference TRBV7-6 and TRBJ2-2, the complete variable domain reads GAGVSQSPRYKVTKRGQDVALRCDPISGHVSLYWYRQALGQGPEFLTYFNYEAQQDKSGLPNDRFSAERPEGSISTLTIQRTEQRDSAMYRCASSLADRLTGELFFGEGSRLTVL.

The chain uses TRBV5-1 and TRBJ2-5, with 9 bases aligning to TRBD2. CDR3 length: 16 amino acids. Losses at the gene ends were 0 bases for V and 5 bases for J; bases not matched to a gene: 8. Germline V gene sequence: CDR1 SGHRS, CDR2 YFSETQ. The CDR3 sequence: CASSLVPRSGRETQYF. The CDR3 DNA reads TGCGCCAGCAGCTTGGTCCCTAGGAGCGGGAGGGAGACCCAGTACTTC.

The chain recombines TRBV5-1 with TRBJ2-7; D possibly matches TRBD1 or TRBD2 (5 bases each). The V end was cut by 4 bases, the J end by 0 bases, with 17 bases between. Germline V gene sequence: CDR1 SGHRS, CDR2 YFSETQ. The CDR3 is made up of 16 amino acids. The CDR3 loop reads CASSENGVGASYEQYF. In DNA form, the CDR3 reads TGCGCCAGCAGCGAGAACGGGGTCGGGGCCTCCTACGAGCAGTACTTC.

J is TRBJ1-1 and V is TRBV5-8; 7 bases map to TRBD1. Germline values: CDR1 SGHTS, CDR2 YDEGEE. The CDR3 extends over 15 amino acids. The V segment lost 3 bases and the J segment 0 bases; nucleotides outside the gene matches: 5. CDR3 nucleotide sequence: TGTGCCAGCAGCTCACAGGGGCGCTTGAACACTGAAGCTTTCTTT. Residues: CASSSQGRLNTEAFF.

The J gene is TRBJ2-2, the V gene TRBV30; D unclear. The V gene lost 0 bases and the J gene lost 5 bases, with 7 bases spanning the gap. The CDR3 contains 13 residues. Germline lookup yields CDR1 GTSNPN and CDR2 SVGIG (reference sequence). The CDR3 DNA is TGTGCCTGGAGTGTAGGCAGGACCGGGGAGCTGTTTTTT. Its translation is CAWSVGRTGELFF.

CDR3 in DNA: TGTGCCAGCAGTTCTGAAGCAGATACGCAGTATTTT. Protein: CASSSEADTQYF. The chain has TRBV6-5 and TRBJ2-3, with no clear D. Germline CDR1 reads MNHEY; CDR2 reads SVGAGI. This CDR3 is 12 amino acids long. Trimming removed 4 bases from V and 4 bases from J, with 6 bases in between.

The rearrangement links TRBV19 to TRBJ2-6; tentatively, D is TRBD1 (6 bases). Germline CDR1 is LNHDA and CDR2 is SQIVND (reference sequence). The CDR3 has 15 residues. Trimming cost V 7 bases and J 0 bases, with 10 bases left between them. This CDR3 reads CASTSRGSGANVLTF. CDR3 nucleotides: TGTGCCAGTACCTCCAGGGGCTCTGGGGCCAACGTCCTGACTTTC.

The chain has TRBV7-2 and TRBJ1-2; perhaps TRBD1 as D (5 bases). The CDR3 runs to 15 residues. Germline V lookup: CDR1 SGHTA, CDR2 FQGNSA. Between the trimmed V and J ends, which lost 0 bases and 8 bases, there was a span of 16 bases. CDR3 coding DNA: TGTGCCAGCAGCTTAGCCGGGGCGGGCAGACTGGGCTACACCTTC. Translated: CASSLAGAGRLGYTF.

The chain couples TRBV25-1 to TRBJ1-4; possible D gene TRBD1, 6 bases. This CDR3 is 12 amino acids long. Germline V gene lookup returns CDR1 MGHDK and CDR2 SYGVNS. Trimming shortened V by 11 bases and J by 8 bases, and 15 bases separated the two germline ends. This CDR3 reads CASNRAREKLFF. The CDR3 DNA follows: TGTGCCTCTAACAGGGCGAGGGAAAAACTGTTTTTT.

The chain couples TRBV6-6 to TRBJ2-7, with TRBD2 matching 8 bases. The germline V gene has CDR1 MNHNY and CDR2 SVGAGI (reference sequence). This CDR3 has 15 residues. V lost 4 bases, J lost 5 bases, and 10 bases stayed unmatched. CDR3 DNA sequence: TGTGCCAGCAGTTTGAGGACTAGCCTCGCCCACGAGCAGTACTTC. Translation: CASSLRTSLAHEQYF.